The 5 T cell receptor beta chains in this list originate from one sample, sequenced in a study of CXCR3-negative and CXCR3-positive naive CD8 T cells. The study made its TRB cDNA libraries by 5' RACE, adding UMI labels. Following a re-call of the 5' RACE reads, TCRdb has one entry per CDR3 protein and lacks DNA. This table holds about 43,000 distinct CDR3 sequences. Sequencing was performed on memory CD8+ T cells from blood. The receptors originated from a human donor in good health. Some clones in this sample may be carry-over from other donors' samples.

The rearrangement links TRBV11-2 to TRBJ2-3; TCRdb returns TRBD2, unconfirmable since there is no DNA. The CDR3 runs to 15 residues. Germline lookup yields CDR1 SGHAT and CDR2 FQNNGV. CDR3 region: CASSLLAGNTDTQYF.

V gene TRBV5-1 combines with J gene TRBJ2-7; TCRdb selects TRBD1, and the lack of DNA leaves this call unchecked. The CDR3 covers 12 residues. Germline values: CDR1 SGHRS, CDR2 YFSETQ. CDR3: CASSFEGDEQYF.

The CDR3 sequence is CASSQEAGLLEQYF. The V and J genes are TRBV4-2 and TRBJ2-7. Germline V CDR1 and CDR2: LGHNA, YNFKEQ. The CDR3 is made up of 14 amino acids.

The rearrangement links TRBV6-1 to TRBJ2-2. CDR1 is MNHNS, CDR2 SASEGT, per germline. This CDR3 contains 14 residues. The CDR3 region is CASSPHSETGELFF.

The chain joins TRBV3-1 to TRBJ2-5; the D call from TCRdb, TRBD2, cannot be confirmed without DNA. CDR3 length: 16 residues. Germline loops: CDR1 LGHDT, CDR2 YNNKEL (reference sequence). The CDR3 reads CASSPRLAGAGETQYF.